The sequence of this T cell receptor beta chain was determined in a study of CD8+ T cells in alopecia areata. Study-wide results and limits: It was less clear whether patients shared TCRs than it was in mice, possibly because of HLA. Relative to normal scalp, lesional scalp, especially alopecia totalis/universalis, showed higher clonality. Sequence data from scalp samples additionally include resident alphabeta T cells of normal skin.

The CDR3 runs to 15 residues. Looked up from germline, CDR1 is NSHNY and CDR2 is SYGAGN. V trimming: 5 bases; J trimming: 0 bases; junction bases outside the gene matches: 4. As regards this clone: Its antigen is unknown. Mouse names are used for the genes. The read gets to within 4 residues of the CDR3 end, and the germline J gene fills in the rest. The sample holds other DNA sequences that translate to the same CDR3.

As the sequencing template, cDNA was produced by extracting RNA and reverse transcribing it. Assay used: immunoSEQ multiplex PCR; TCRdb lists only in-frame clones, some missing. Singletons are absent from the sample, which has 200,000 to 300,000 clones. Researchers sorted pooled cutaneous lymph node cells on the basis of CD4, CD8alpha, NKG2D, NKG2ACE and other markers. This chain links TRBV13-1 with TRBJ2-4; 9 positions agree with TRBD2. This clonotype originated in a C3H/HeJ mouse with alopecia areata. The strain's MHC haplotype is H2-k. Sample: CD4+ T cells sorted from a lymph node. The CDR3 bases that were read are TGTGCCAGCAGGGGACTGGGAGCTAGTCAAAAC. Translating it yields CASRGLGASQN. The entire CDR3 is CASRGLGASQNTLYF.